This TCR beta chain originates from a study of cytomegalovirus exposure and HLA in healthy donors. Turning to the study itself: Approximately 170 million T cells yielded around 120 million unique TCR beta sequences in earlier analysis.

General study findings and limits: The authors enumerated roughly 160 TCR beta chains as linked to cytomegalovirus. TCR beta V- and J-gene trimming, according to a later analysis, was linked to a missense DCLRE1C variant. Previous analysis showed most TCR beta V segments were productive about 87% or about 30% of the time.

Primers for the PCR totalled 60 Vbeta and 13 Jbeta. Method: immunoSEQ multiplex PCR; TCRdb's copy keeps in-frame clones and lacks some. The repertoire holds about 180,000 clones, with more than 75% as singletons. The CDR3 is 16 residues long. The germline CDR1 and CDR2 sequences are MGHRA and YSYEKL. V was cut by 4 bases and J by 2 bases, with 17 bases left in between. Concerning this clone itself: Its antigen is still unknown.

This TCR was recovered from a woman under 40 in good health and CMV-seropositive. Material for sequencing was PBMCs. The chain recombines TRBV4-1 with TRBJ2-5; perhaps TRBD2 as D (6 bases). The CDR3 nucleotides read TGCGCCAGCAGCCTCGAGTGGGCAGCGGGTCAAGAGACCCAGTACTTC. The encoded protein is CASSLEWAAGQETQYF.